These 19 T cell receptor beta chains were all obtained from the same sample, sequenced in a study of T cells after yellow fever vaccination. TCRdb passed the 5' RACE reads through MiXCR, listing each CDR3 protein once. This table holds a few hundred thousand distinct CDR3 sequences, over 4% found once. This sample comprised PBMCs, obtained 5 days after the yellow fever booster vaccination. The source of these receptors is a man aged 18 to 29 who received the YFV17D yellow fever vaccine.

The chain couples TRBV20-1 to TRBJ1-2, with TRBD1 matching over 7 bases. This CDR3 is 12 amino acids long. V lost 3 bases, J lost 8 bases, and 6 bases stayed unmatched. Germline CDR1 reads DFQATT; CDR2 reads SNEGSKA (reference sequence). The CDR3, as DNA: TGCAGTGCTAGGGGGGACAGACGAGGCTACACCTTC. This codes for CSARGDRRGYTF.

This clonotype was detected ten times or more. V is TRBV4-2 and J is TRBJ1-5; D call uncertain. Germline CDR1 is LGHNA and CDR2 is YNFKEQ. The CDR3 has 13 amino acids. V was shortened by 0 bases and J by 4 bases, with 4 bases between the two germline ends. The CDR3 region has the DNA TGTGCCAGCAGCCAAGATCAGAATCAGCCCCAGCATTTT. Its protein is CASSQDQNQPQHF.

V is TRBV6-5 and J is TRBJ1-6; TRBD1 is a possible D gene (6 bases). The CDR3 is made up of 15 amino acids. The V gene lost 0 bases and the J gene lost 7 bases, with 10 bases spanning the gap. Germline V lookup: CDR1 MNHEY, CDR2 SVGAGI. The CDR3 spells CASSYSAGANSPLHF. DNA of the CDR3: TGTGCCAGCAGTTACTCCGCAGGGGCGAATTCACCCCTCCACTTT.

This clonotype occurred a few times. This chain uses TRBV20-1 with TRBJ2-7; D may be TRBD2 (6 bases). Germline V CDR1 and CDR2: DFQATT, SNEGSKA (reference sequence). The CDR3 consists of 11 residues. V was cut by 6 bases and J by 4 bases, with 10 bases left in between. CDR3 residues: CSALRGYEQYV. The CDR3 nucleotides read TGCAGTGCCCTCCGGGGGTACGAGCAGTACGTC.

The chain has TRBV4-1 and TRBJ2-5; TRBD1 matches at 8 bases. Germline loops: CDR1 MGHRA, CDR2 YSYEKL. V dropped 2 bases and J dropped 3; count of bases not matched to a gene: 5. CDR3 size: 15 residues. CDR3 sequence (DNA): TGCGCCAGCAGCCAACAGATGACAGGGGAAGAGACCCAGTACTTC. Translation: CASSQQMTGEETQYF.

This clonotype was recorded many times. J is TRBJ2-4 and V is TRBV12-3 or TRBV12-4, with 9 bases lining up with TRBD1. V dropped 6 bases and J dropped 5; count of bases not matched to a gene: 8. This CDR3 spans 15 amino acids. This chain's CDR3 is CASRFGQGRENIQYF. CDR3 DNA: TGTGCCAGCAGATTTGGACAGGGGAGAGAAAACATTCAGTACTTC.

This sequence joins TRBV5-1 and TRBJ1-6; D possibly corresponds to TRBD1 (6 bases). This CDR3 is built from 15 residues. Germline-derived CDR1 and CDR2 are SGHRS and YFSETQ. Deletions cut 0 bases from V and 7 bases from J, with 11 bases between. The CDR3 nucleotides read TGCGCCAGCAGCTTGGAGGTAGGGGGGAATTCACCCCTCCACTTT. Its translation is CASSLEVGGNSPLHF.

Only a few counts were recorded for this clonotype. This chain links TRBV15 with TRBJ2-1; D unclear. CDR1 is LNHNV and CDR2 is YYDKDF in the germline V gene (reference sequence). V gave up 0 bases and J gave up 5 bases, with 20 bases separating them. The CDR3 spans 18 residues. The DNA for the CDR3 is TGTGCCACCAGCAGAGATTCTTTGGGGTTCGGTACTCACAATGAGCAGTTCTTC. Its translation is CATSRDSLGFGTHNEQFF.

This clonotype was seen only a few times. This chain uses TRBV11-3 with TRBJ2-7; 9 bases match TRBD1. Unmatched junction bases numbered 23, after V lost 5 bases and J lost 9 bases. The CDR3 consists of 18 residues. Germline-derived CDR1 and CDR2 are SGHNT and YENEEA. The CDR3 here is CASSPRWWDRDATRWQYF. As DNA, the CDR3 is TGTGCCAGCAGCCCCCGTTGGTGGGACAGGGATGCTACGAGGTGGCAGTACTTC.

This chain joins TRBV7-2 and TRBJ1-4; D is unresolved. V lost 3 bases, J lost 4 bases, and 9 bases lay in between. The germline CDR1 and CDR2 sequences are SGHTA and FQGNSA. CDR3 length equals 14 residues. The CDR3 region has the DNA TGTGCCAGCAGCTTTGGGCCTGGTAATGAAAAACTGTTTTTT. Translated, it gives CASSFGPGNEKLFF. Variable domain in full (rest from reference TRBV7-2 and TRBJ1-4): GAGVSQSPSNKVTEKGKDVELRCDPISGHTALYWYRQSLGQGLEFLIYFQGNSAPDKSGLPSDRFSAERTGGSVSTLTIQRTQQEDSAVYLCASSFGPGNEKLFFGSGTQLSVL.

The J gene is TRBJ2-6, the V gene TRBV19; the match to TRBD1 covers 7 bases. The CDR3 is 14 amino acids. The germline gives CDR1 LNHDA, CDR2 SQIVND (reference sequence). Trimming removed 8 bases from V and 0 bases from J; junction bases left unmatched: 1. Written as DNA, the CDR3 is TGTGCCAGTGACAGGGACTCTGGGGCCAACGTCCTGACTTTC. Translation: CASDRDSGANVLTF.

This clonotype was detected a few times. CDR3 protein: CASSLGTKNTGELFF. For the CDR3, the DNA is TGTGCCAGCAGCCTTGGGACAAAGAACACCGGGGAGCTGTTTTTT. This chain links TRBV14 with TRBJ2-2; tentatively, D is TRBD1 (6 bases). Germline CDR1 and CDR2: SGHDN and FVKESK. This CDR3 has 15 residues. V lost 4 bases to trimming and J lost 1 base, with 10 bases between them.

V gene TRBV3-1 combines with J gene TRBJ2-5; 7 bases are shared with TRBD2. The CDR3 has 16 amino acids. Trimming cost V 0 bases and J 2 bases; bases outside gene matches: 6. CDR1 is LGHDT, CDR2 YNNKEL, per germline (reference sequence). This CDR3 reads CASSQDFERGQETQYF. The CDR3 nucleotides read TGTGCCAGCAGCCAAGACTTCGAGCGGGGACAAGAGACCCAGTACTTC.

This clonotype showed up many times. The V and J genes are TRBV6-1 and TRBJ1-2, with 8 bases that match TRBD1. This CDR3 is 15 amino acids long. J gave up 4 bases and V 6 bases, and 10 bases lay outside the gene matches. From germline, CDR1 is MNHNS and CDR2 SASEGT. CDR3 residues: CASSPGLGTGYGYTF. The CDR3 DNA is TGTGCCAGCAGCCCCGGACTTGGGACAGGCTATGGCTACACCTTC.

In its sample, this clonotype was seen a few times. Written as DNA, the CDR3 is TGTGCCATCAGTGAGTGGGATCAGGCCGGGGCCTCCCGGGGGGAGCTGTTTTTT. Its translation: CAISEWDQAGASRGELFF. The genes are TRBV10-3 and TRBJ2-2; D possibly matches TRBD1 or TRBD2 (5 bases each). This CDR3 has 18 residues. Trimming removed 1 base at V and 8 bases at J, with 23 bases between. Germline CDR1 ENHRY, CDR2 SYGVKD.

The J gene is TRBJ2-5, the V gene TRBV2, with D possibly called TRBD1 or TRBD2 (5 bases each). Germline V lookup: CDR1 SNHLY, CDR2 FYNNEI. The CDR3 consists of 15 residues. The V gene lost 11 bases and the J gene lost 2 bases, with 21 bases spanning the gap. CDR3 protein: CAGPHRDETQETQYF. The CDR3 DNA follows: TGTGCCGGGCCCCACCGGGACGAAACACAAGAGACCCAGTACTTC.

This clonotype has a handful of counts. The chain uses TRBV7-2 and TRBJ1-1, with D hard to call. CDR3 length: 13 residues. Germline-derived CDR1 and CDR2 are SGHTA and FQGNSA. Trimming left V 2 bases short and J 4 bases short, with 8 bases between. The CDR3 DNA reads TGTGCCAGCAGCTTAAATGAAGGCACTGAAGCTTTCTTT. This translates into CASSLNEGTEAFF.

The chain's CDR3 is CASSFRGQVSTDTQYF. The CDR3 DNA reads TGTGCCAGCAGTTTCCGCGGACAGGTTAGCACAGATACGCAGTATTTT. The rearrangement links TRBV27 to TRBJ2-3, with 7 bases aligning to TRBD1. V shed 3 bases and J 0 bases; nucleotides not matched to a gene: 6. Looked up from germline, CDR1 is MNHEY and CDR2 is SMNVEV (reference sequence). The CDR3 length is 16 residues.

The V and J genes are TRBV7-2 and TRBJ2-5; 8 bases are shared with TRBD1. This CDR3 has 15 residues. The ends lost 3 bases at V and 4 bases at J; junction bases unmatched: 7. The germline V gene has CDR1 SGHTA and CDR2 FQGNSA. Here the CDR3 DNA reads TGTGCCAGCAGCTTCCCCCCCGGGACAGGAGAGACCCAGTACTTC. This sequence encodes CASSFPPGTGETQYF.